This T cell receptor (beta chain) was recorded in a study of long-term antiretroviral therapy in people with HIV. Points from the study as a whole: The study collected no data on ART adherence, viral resistance or therapy changes. Diversity increased after ART yet remained lower than in transplant donor controls. HIV repertoire CDR3 lengths ranged less widely than those of controls.

Ahead of DNA extraction, samples held 1-10 million cryopreserved PBMC each. The trim removed 3 bases at V and 8 bases at J, leaving 10 bases unmatched. Germline CDR1 is SGHDT and CDR2 is YYEEEE. This CDR3 region has 14 residues. Version v3.0 of the immunoSEQ assay ran at survey level. Data came from immunoSEQ multiplex PCR; TCRdb stores just in-frame clones and leaves some out. The table includes approximately 29,000 clones, over 75% detected once. In the case of this clone: Antigen unknown.

Source: unsorted PBMCs, taken around 5 years after starting antiretroviral therapy. The chain combines TRBV5-6 with TRBJ1-2, with 7 bases fitting TRBD1. The origin of this receptor is a woman aged 40-49 years with HIV. The DNA for the CDR3 is TGTGCCAGCAGCTCGGGACAGCTTTATGGAGGCTACACCTTC. Translation gives CASSSGQLYGGYTF.